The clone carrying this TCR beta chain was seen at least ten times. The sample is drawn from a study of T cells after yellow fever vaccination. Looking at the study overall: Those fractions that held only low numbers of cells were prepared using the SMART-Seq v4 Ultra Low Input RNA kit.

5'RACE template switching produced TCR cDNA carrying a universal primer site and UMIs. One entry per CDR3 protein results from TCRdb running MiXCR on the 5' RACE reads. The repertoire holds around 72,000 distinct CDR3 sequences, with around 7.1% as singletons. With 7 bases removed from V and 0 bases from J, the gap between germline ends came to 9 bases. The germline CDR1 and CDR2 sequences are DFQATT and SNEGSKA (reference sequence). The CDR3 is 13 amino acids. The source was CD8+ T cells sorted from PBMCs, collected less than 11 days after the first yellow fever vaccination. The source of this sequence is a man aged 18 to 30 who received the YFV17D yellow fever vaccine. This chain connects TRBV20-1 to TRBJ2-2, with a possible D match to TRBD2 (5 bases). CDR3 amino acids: CSGGPANTGELFF. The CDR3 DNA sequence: TGCAGTGGCGGGCCCGCGAACACCGGGGAGCTGTTTTTT.